This T cell receptor beta chain was documented in a study of blood T cell repertoires in COVID-19. Clones were read by immunoSEQ multiplex PCR, and TCRdb kept only the in-frame ones, dropping some. Of a few hundred thousand clones listed, around 83% are singletons. The CDR3 contains 14 residues. V was clipped by 1 base and J by 10 bases; unmatched bases: 6. Per germline, CDR1 SGHDN and CDR2 FVKESK. The V call is TRBV14, the J call TRBJ1-2; 10 nucleotides match TRBD1. The receptor comes from a woman between 45 and 65 years old who had recovered from COVID-19. The sequenced material came from PBMCs or T cells enriched from blood (not recorded which). In nucleotides, the CDR3 is TGTGCCAGCAGCCAAGTGAGGACAGGGGGAGTCTACACCTTC. Its translation: CASSQVRTGGVYTF. Full variable domain (remainder filled in from reference TRBV14 and TRBJ1-2): EAGVTQFPSHSVIEKGQTVTLRCDPISGHDNLYWYRRVMGKEIKFLLHFVKESKQDESGMPNNRFLAERTGGTYSTLKVQPAELEDSGVYFCASSQVRTGGVYTFGSGTRLTVV.